This T cell receptor (beta chain) came from a study of cytomegalovirus exposure and HLA in healthy donors. General study findings and limits: Cytomegalovirus status was reportedly diagnosed by the classifier with high sensitivity and specificity. A later analysis linked a missense DCLRE1C variant to TCR beta V- and J-gene trimming. Reports indicate that TCR beta sequences accurately predicted the HLA-A and HLA-B alleles of most subjects. Analyzed later, association rates of TCRs varied across HLA loci, with DRB1 most and HLA-C fewest.

Vbeta (60) and Jbeta (13) primers were used in the PCR. Sequencing used immunoSEQ multiplex PCR; TCRdb keeps in-frame clones, though not all of them. The table shows about 160,000 clones, with 79% occurring only once. About this clone: The antigen is undetermined.

What was sequenced was PBMCs. The sequence was collected from a middle-aged man in good health and CMV-seronegative.

CDR3 amino acids: CASSQPGEQFF. CDR3 coding DNA: TGCGCCAGCAGCCAACCCGGTGAGCAGTTCTTC. The chain carries TRBV4-1 and TRBJ2-1; no definite D call. The length of the CDR3 is 11 residues. The V gene's germline CDR1 is MGHRA and CDR2 YSYEKL. V was trimmed by 2 bases and J by 9 bases, leaving 5 bases between them.